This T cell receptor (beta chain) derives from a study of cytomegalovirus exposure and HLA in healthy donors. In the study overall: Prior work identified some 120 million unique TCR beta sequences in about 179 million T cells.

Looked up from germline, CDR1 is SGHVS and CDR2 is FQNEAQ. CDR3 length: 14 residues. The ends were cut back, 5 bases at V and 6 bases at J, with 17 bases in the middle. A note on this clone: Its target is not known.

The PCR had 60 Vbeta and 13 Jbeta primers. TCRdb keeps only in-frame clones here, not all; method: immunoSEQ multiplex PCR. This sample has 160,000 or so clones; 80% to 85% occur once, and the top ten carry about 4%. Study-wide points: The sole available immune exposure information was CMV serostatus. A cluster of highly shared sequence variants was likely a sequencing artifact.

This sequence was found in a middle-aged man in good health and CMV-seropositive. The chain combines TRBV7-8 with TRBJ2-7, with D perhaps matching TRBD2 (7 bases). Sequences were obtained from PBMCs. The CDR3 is CASSRAGGPREQYF. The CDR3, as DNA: TGTGCCAGCAGCCGTGCCGGGGGGCCCCGCGAGCAGTACTTC.